This TCR beta chain was sequenced for a study of cytotoxic CD8 clonotypes in ibrutinib-treated CLL (dated by TCRdb to the early 2020s). For context, the study as a whole: The cohort had 11 to 12 relapsed/refractory and about 15 treatment-naive patients; 17 were IGHV unmutated. Cryopreserved peripheral blood mononuclear cells were collected before treatment, at response, and at either disease progression or sustained remission. Of the 70 to 100 people in the trial, about 25 had longitudinal samples available. Responses were partial in some 24 patients and complete in 2; after median approximately 67 months follow-up, 14 stayed in remission and about twelve progressed. Every sample from remission and from progressive disease was obtained while the patients were still on ibrutinib. Response samples were taken after a median of approximately a year on treatment, ranging from about 6 to 36 months. On average, each sample had approximately 280,000 productive templates and roughly 95,000 productive rearrangements.

Study-wide findings and limitations: An increase in clonality was observed at ibrutinib response, with clonality remaining stable during sustained remission and falling back toward baseline at progression. Baseline clonality exceeded that of age-matched healthy donors and correlated strongly with circulating CD8+ T-cell counts. Public clonotypes were rare and either shrank or stayed stable during treatment, and the rise in clonality at ibrutinib response reflected expansion of private clonotypes. Sampling times were not matched between sustained-remission and progressing patients, and lymph node repertoires were not studied.

About this clone itself: No antigen is known for it. No base quality values were provided; no much bigger clone lies one nucleotide off.

On a MiSeq, deep resolution sequencing aimed for a depth between 1 in 1 million and 1 in 200,000 T cells, with each clonotype covered approximately 9.8x on average. TCR beta libraries were generated with the immunoSEQ hsTCRB Kit. In the source study's methods: The data were analyzed with ImmunoSEQ Analyzer and ImmunoSEQ Data Assistant, and V, D and J gene assignments followed IMGT definitions. Clonality was computed as one minus normalized Shannon entropy of productive rearrangement frequencies, ranging from 0 to 1. Public clonotype analysis was restricted to overrepresented clonotypes comprising at least 0.05% of each patient's repertoire. Thirteen age-matched healthy donor repertoires from immuneACCESS were used as controls for clonality. TCRdb took this table from immuneACCESS and kept in-frame rearrangements with V and J called. Such tables lack part of the clones; where checked against another copy, unresolved V genes explain under half of the gap, and the rest is unexplained. V, J and clone size reflect that table, while D and trimming were determined from the DNA. The sample table holds about 160,000 clones, of which roughly four fifths were seen once. The ten largest clones represent approximately 2% of the sample.

The time point label for this specimen denotes: roughly 12 months on ibrutinib. For TCR beta library preparation, approximately 2 micrograms of genomic DNA were isolated from cryopreserved PBMCs. High-throughput TCR beta sequencing was performed on longitudinal blood samples from CLL patients receiving ibrutinib monotherapy. The patients took part in an open-label, single-center phase 2 trial of ibrutinib monotherapy. The CDR3 goes from the cysteine to the phenylalanine over 15 residues. Only the CDR3 portion is preserved as DNA: 45 bases, with reading frame beginning at the first base. The trim is 0 bases for V and 8 bases for J, with a gap of 14 bases between the germline ends. The CDR1 and CDR2 encoded by the germline V gene are SGHTA and FQGNSA.

This TCR came from a human donor with chronic lymphocytic leukemia. The sample here was PBMCs, taken after 12 months of ibrutinib treatment. The V and J genes are TRBV7-2 and TRBJ1-5; the D gene identity is not certain. The DNA sequence follows: TGTGCCAGCAGCTTAGCGTCAGTGCCCCAGGAGCCCCAGCATTTT. The resulting protein is CASSLASVPQEPQHF.